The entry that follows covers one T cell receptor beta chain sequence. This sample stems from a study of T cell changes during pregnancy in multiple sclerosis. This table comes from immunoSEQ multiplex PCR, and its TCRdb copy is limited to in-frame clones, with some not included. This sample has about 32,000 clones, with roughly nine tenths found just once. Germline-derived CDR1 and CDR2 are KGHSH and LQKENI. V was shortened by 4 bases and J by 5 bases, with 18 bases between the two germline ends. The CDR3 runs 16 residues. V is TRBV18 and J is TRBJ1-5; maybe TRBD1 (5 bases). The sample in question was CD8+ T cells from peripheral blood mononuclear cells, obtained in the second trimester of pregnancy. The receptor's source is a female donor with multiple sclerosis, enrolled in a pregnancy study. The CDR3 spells CASSLPGGTGDQPQHF. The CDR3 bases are TGTGCCAGCTCACTACCCGGAGGGACGGGTGATCAGCCCCAGCATTTT.